One and the same sample provided the 29 T cell receptor beta chains below, sequenced in a study of blood T cells in healthy people across ages. Alongside a J-beta primer mix, a sample-barcoded 5' primer served in a second PCR lasting about 7 to 12 cycles. TCRdb re-derived calls from the 5' RACE reads in MiXCR, one entry per CDR3 protein. Of roughly 800,000 distinct CDR3 sequences listed, over 45% are singletons. Material: blood. These TCRs come from a man between 25 and 39 years old in good health.

V gene TRBV20-1 combines with J gene TRBJ2-3; perhaps TRBD2 as D (6 bases). The CDR3 has 14 residues. Per the germline V gene, CDR1 is DFQATT and CDR2 is SNEGSKA (reference sequence). Trimming took off 4 bases at V and 2 bases at J, with 13 bases between the two ends. The CDR3 reads CSAITSRSTDTQYF. In DNA form, the CDR3 reads TGCAGTGCTATAACTAGCAGGTCCACAGATACGCAGTATTTT.

This clonotype was seen a few times. The chain joins TRBV3-1 to TRBJ2-1; the D is unclear. Germline lookup yields CDR1 LGHDT and CDR2 YNNKEL (reference sequence). Trimming took off 0 bases at V and 6 bases at J, with 9 bases between the two ends. This CDR3 comprises 14 residues. The CDR3 bases are TGTGCCAGCAGCCAAGATCCTGCTGGCAATGAGCAGTTCTTC. It codes for CASSQDPAGNEQFF.

The rearrangement uses TRBV4-2 and TRBJ1-2; D is ambiguous. V was cut by 1 base and J by 4 bases, with 19 bases left in between. The length of the CDR3 is 17 residues. Germline CDR1 reads LGHNA; CDR2 reads YNFKEQ. The CDR3 loop reads CASSQVQSERSTYGYTF. The CDR3 region has the DNA TGTGCCAGCAGCCAAGTTCAGTCAGAGAGATCAACCTATGGCTACACCTTC.

As for this clonotype: The junction departs from the called germline gene at one end, perhaps through a read error. V gene TRBV7-2 combines with J gene TRBJ2-5; D might be TRBD2 (6 bases). CDR1 SGHTA and CDR2 FQGNSA come from the germline V gene. This CDR3 contains 14 residues. The DNA of the CDR3 is TGTGCCAGCAGCGTAGCCGGGGGAAAAGAGACCCAGTACTTC. Translated: CASSVAGGKETQYF.

Turning to this clonotype: One end of the junction fails to match germline, which may point to a read error. The rearrangement uses TRBV4-2 and TRBJ2-7; D ambiguous. CDR1 and CDR2 from the germline V gene are LGHNA and YNFKEQ. The CDR3 is 16 residues long. The CDR3 bases are TGTGCCAGCAGCCCGTCGGTGCTCGAAAAGCCCTACGGGCAGTACTTC. This codes for CASSPSVLEKPYGQYF.

This clonotype has more than one count but fewer than ten. This chain uses TRBV29-1 with TRBJ2-5; 9 nucleotides line up with TRBD1. Unmatched junction bases numbered 8, after V lost 4 bases and J lost 8 bases. CDR1 and CDR2 from the germline V gene are SQVTM and ANQGSEA. This CDR3 region has 13 residues. CDR3 nucleotides: TGCAGCGTTGCATCGACAGGGGGGCGAACCCAGTACTTC. It is translated as CSVASTGGRTQYF.

The rearrangement joins TRBV28 to TRBJ2-1; D not certain. V lost 3 bases and J lost 5, with 8 bases in between. In germline, CDR1 is MDHEN, CDR2 SYDVKM. The CDR3 spans 13 residues. In DNA form, the CDR3 reads TGTGCCAGCAGTTTCCCGGGCGACAATGAGCAGTTCTTC. Protein sequence: CASSFPGDNEQFF.

The V gene is TRBV7-2, the J gene TRBJ1-5; D call uncertain. Germline CDR1 and CDR2: SGHTA and FQGNSA. V lost 3 bases to trimming and J lost 4 bases, with 16 bases between them. The CDR3 is 16 residues long. The CDR3 protein is CASSLNGIPTNQPQHF. For the CDR3, the DNA is TGTGCCAGCAGCTTGAATGGGATCCCCACTAATCAGCCCCAGCATTTT.

The CDR3 DNA reads TGTGCCAGCAGCTTCACAGTACGGGACGAGCAGTACTTC. This translates into CASSFTVRDEQYF. The chain recombines TRBV11-2 with TRBJ2-5; no clear D gene. The closer fit of TRBJ2-7 to the DNA end suggests the J call may be wrong. The CDR3 has 13 amino acids. From germline, CDR1 is SGHAT and CDR2 FQNNGV.

The rearrangement uses TRBV20-1 and TRBJ2-1; the match to TRBD2 covers 8 bases. The CDR3 runs to 16 residues. CDR1 is DFQATT and CDR2 is SNEGSKA in the germline V gene (reference sequence). With 0 bases clipped from V and 5 bases from J, the junction kept 9 bases outside the gene matches. The CDR3 DNA is TGCAGTGCTAGAGATCCCAGCGGGGGTGACAACAATGAGCAGTTCTTC. Its protein product is CSARDPSGGDNNEQFF.

The V call is TRBV6-5, the J call TRBJ2-7, with TRBD2 matching 9 bases. The CDR3 length is 18 residues. Per the germline V gene, CDR1 is MNHEY and CDR2 is SVGAGI. The junction had 11 bases not matched to a gene; V was cut back by 2 bases and J by 0 bases. CDR3 residues: CASSYKFGIAGASYEQYF. CDR3 nucleotides: TGTGCCAGCAGTTACAAGTTTGGGATAGCGGGAGCCTCCTACGAGCAGTACTTC.

The V call is TRBV20-1, the J call TRBJ2-7; 7 positions agree with TRBD1. The CDR3 covers 14 residues. Germline-derived CDR1 and CDR2 are DFQATT and SNEGSKA (reference sequence). The ends lost 5 bases at V and 7 bases at J; junction bases unmatched: 14. CDR3 DNA sequence: TGCAGTGCTGGCAAACCCGGGACAGCTAGTGAGCAGTACTTC. This translates into CSAGKPGTASEQYF.

The sample holds a few counts of this clonotype. The genes are TRBV20-1 and TRBJ2-5; a possible D gene is TRBD1 (6 bases). This CDR3 has 12 residues. Germline V lookup: CDR1 DFQATT, CDR2 SNEGSKA (reference sequence). Trimming cost V 6 bases and J 5 bases, with 13 bases left between them. Here the CDR3 DNA reads TGCAGTGCACTACAGGGATTTGAGACCCAGTACTTC. This gives the protein CSALQGFETQYF.

This clonotype turned up a few times. The chain has TRBV28 and TRBJ2-4; 8 bases fit TRBD1. The J call is in doubt because the DNA end fits TRBJ2-7 better. Germline CDR1 reads MDHEN; CDR2 reads SYDVKM. This CDR3 is 15 amino acids long. The CDR3: CASSFFTGGGYEQYF. In DNA, the CDR3 is TGTGCCAGCAGTTTCTTTACAGGGGGAGGCTACGAGCAGTACTTC.

This clonotype was recorded once. The chain links TRBV7-9 to TRBJ1-2; possibly TRBD1 for D (5 bases). Trimming took 7 bases from V and 4 from J, leaving 19 bases between them. This CDR3 is built from 15 residues. Germline-derived CDR1 and CDR2 are SEHNR and FQNEAQ (reference sequence). The CDR3 DNA follows: TGTGCCAGCATGGCCGGGGCAGGGATCGTCTATGGCTACACCTTC. This codes for CASMAGAGIVYGYTF. Supplemented by reference TRBV7-9 and TRBJ1-2, the full variable domain reads DTGVSQNPRHKITKRGQNVTFRCDPISEHNRLYWYRQTLGQGPEFLTYFQNEAQLEKSRLLSDRFSAERPKGSFSTLEIQRTEQGDSAMYLCASMAGAGIVYGYTFGSGTRLTVV.

For this clonotype: The junction and the germline gene differ at one end; a read error may be behind it. V usage is TRBV9 and J usage is TRBJ1-4, with D perhaps TRBD1 (5 bases). The CDR3 has 12 amino acids. Germline CDR1 and CDR2: SGDLS and YYNGEE. The CDR3 here is CASSPNGGKLFF. Written as DNA, the CDR3 is TGCGCCAGCAGCCCAAATGGGGGAAAACTGTTTTTT. Using reference TRBV9 and TRBJ1-4 for the parts outside the CDR3, the full variable domain is DSGVTQTPKHLITATGQRVTLRCSPRSGDLSVYWYQQSLDQGLQFLIQYYNGEERAKGNILERFSAQQFPDLHSELNLSSLELGDSALYFCASSPNGGKLFFGSGTQLSVL.

There are a few counts of this clonotype. The chain recombines TRBV15 with TRBJ2-3; TRBD2 agrees at 8 bases. CDR1 and CDR2 (germline): LNHNV, YYDKDF (reference sequence). The CDR3 covers 17 residues. J gave up 2 bases and V 0 bases, and 7 bases lay outside the gene matches. CDR3 protein: CATSRDYASGHTDTQYF. For the CDR3, the DNA is TGTGCCACCAGCAGAGATTATGCTAGCGGGCACACAGATACGCAGTATTTT.

With regard to this clonotype: Mismatch with germline at one junction end may stem from a read error. The chain carries TRBV11-2 and TRBJ2-4, with TRBD1 matching over 7 bases. CDR3 length: 14 amino acids. In germline, CDR1 is SGHAT, CDR2 FQNNGV. The CDR3 DNA sequence: TGTGCCAGCAGCCCCCCCTTCGGGACAGAGACCCAGTATTTC. It translates to CASSPPFGTETQYF. Full variable domain (outside the CDR3, taken from reference TRBV11-2 and TRBJ2-4): EAGVAQSPRYKIIEKRQSVAFWCNPISGHATLYWYQQILGQGPKLLIQFQNNGVVDDSQLPKDRFSAERLKGVDSTLKIQPAKLEDSAVYLCASSPPFGTETQYFGAGTRLSVL.

The chain links TRBV20-1 to TRBJ2-5; 7 nucleotides line up with TRBD1. With V trimmed by 4 bases and J by 3 bases, 8 bases remained unmatched. Germline CDR1 reads DFQATT; CDR2 reads SNEGSKA (reference sequence). The CDR3 is made up of 14 amino acids. CDR3 bases: TGCAGTGCTACCTCCGGGACAGTGAAAGAGACCCAGTACTTC. It encodes CSATSGTVKETQYF.

The chain employs TRBV7-2 and TRBJ2-1, with a tentative D call TRBD1 (6 bases). Deletions cut 7 bases from V and 7 bases from J, with 11 bases between. This CDR3 comprises 12 residues. CDR1 and CDR2 (germline): SGHTA, FQGNSA. This chain's CDR3 is CASIRRGNEQFF. As DNA, the CDR3 is TGTGCCAGCATCCGAAGGGGGAATGAGCAGTTCTTC.

This clonotype was seen only a few times. The gene calls are TRBV3-1 and TRBJ2-1, with D possibly TRBD1 on 6 matching bases. The germline gives CDR1 LGHDT, CDR2 YNNKEL (reference sequence). V lost 1 base and J 6 bases, leaving 10 bases between the germline ends. There are 14 residues in the CDR3. CDR3 coding DNA: TGTGCCAGCAGCCAAGCCGTAGGGGGCAATGAGCAGTTCTTC. Its protein product is CASSQAVGGNEQFF.

The chain combines TRBV12-3 or TRBV12-4 with TRBJ2-6, with 7 bases identical to TRBD1. CDR3 length equals 18 residues. The V gene end was trimmed by 5 bases and the J gene end by 0 bases; junction bases not matched to a gene: 10. The CDR3 loop reads CASSQTGSGFSGANVLTF. For the CDR3, the DNA is TGTGCCAGCAGTCAGACAGGGTCAGGGTTCTCTGGGGCCAACGTCCTGACTTTC.

This clonotype was seen a few times. The chain couples TRBV6-5 to TRBJ2-7; D unresolved. With the DNA end fitting TRBJ2-5 better, the J assignment may be wrong. The germline gives CDR1 MNHEY, CDR2 SVGAGI. The CDR3 runs to 15 residues. In nucleotides, the CDR3 is TGTGCCAGCAGTTTCGTTCCGTTGGGGAAGGAGACCCAGTACTTC. The encoded protein is CASSFVPLGKETQYF.

V is TRBV11-2 and J is TRBJ2-3; TRBD2 matches 16 bases. The CDR3 sequence is 17 residues long. Germline-derived CDR1 and CDR2 are SGHAT and FQNNGV. With V trimmed by 5 bases and J by 6 bases, 8 bases remained unmatched. The CDR3 DNA reads as TGTGCCAGCAGCCCGGGACTAGCGGGGGGGTCAGCCGATACGCAGTATTTT. This gives the protein CASSPGLAGGSADTQYF. The full variable domain, completed using reference TRBV11-2 and TRBJ2-3, is EAGVAQSPRYKIIEKRQSVAFWCNPISGHATLYWYQQILGQGPKLLIQFQNNGVVDDSQLPKDRFSAERLKGVDSTLKIQPAKLEDSAVYLCASSPGLAGGSADTQYFGPGTRLTVL.

The gene calls are TRBV4-2 and TRBJ1-2; D remains ambiguous. The CDR3 runs to 15 residues. The germline gives CDR1 LGHNA, CDR2 YNFKEQ. Trimming removed 0 bases at V and 3 bases at J, with 11 bases between. The CDR3 coding sequence is TGTGCCAGCAGCCAAGAAGCGGGTTCGGACTATGGCTACACCTTC. The encoded protein is CASSQEAGSDYGYTF.

The chain couples TRBV20-1 to TRBJ2-3; 7 bases are a match to TRBD2. In germline, CDR1 is DFQATT, CDR2 SNEGSKA (reference sequence). V was pared by 5 bases and J by 0 bases, with 8 bases of the junction left unmatched. This CDR3 has 15 amino acids. The CDR3 loop is CSAGGAGLSTDTQYF. The DNA of the CDR3 is TGCAGTGCTGGCGGAGCGGGGTTAAGCACAGATACGCAGTATTTT.

The chain joins TRBV25-1 to TRBJ1-6; possibly TRBD1 for D (5 bases). The CDR3 totals 14 residues. V lost 8 bases, J lost 7 bases, and 15 bases lay in between. In germline, CDR1 is MGHDK, CDR2 SYGVNS. The CDR3 coding sequence is TGTGCCAGCGCGGGTGGGGCCGGCAATTCACCCCTCCACTTT. Encoded protein: CASAGGAGNSPLHF.

With regard to this clonotype: Being one base from a much bigger clone, this may be a read error. V and J are TRBV13 and TRBJ2-1; a weak D match, TRBD1 (6 bases). Trimming shortened V by 7 bases and J by 4 bases, and 14 bases separated the two germline ends. Germline V lookup: CDR1 PRHDT, CDR2 FYEKMQ (reference sequence). The CDR3 loop spans 14 amino acids. Here the CDR3 DNA reads TGTGCCAGCAACCCGAATACAGGGTACAATGAGCAGTTCTTC. Protein product: CASNPNTGYNEQFF. The full variable domain, in which reference TRBV13 and TRBJ2-1 provide the parts outside the CDR3, is AAGVIQSPRHLIKEKRETATLKCYPIPRHDTVYWYQQGPGQDPQFLISFYEKMQSDKGSIPDRFSAQQFSDYHSELNMSSLELGDSALYFCASNPNTGYNEQFFGPGTRLTVL.

About this clonotype: One end of the junction fails to match germline, which may point to a read error. The genes are TRBV20-1 and TRBJ1-1; D is unclear. This CDR3 region has 11 residues. Per the germline V gene, CDR1 is DFQATT and CDR2 is SNEGSKA (reference sequence). DNA of the CDR3: TGCAGTGCTCGAGACCCTTCCGAAGCTTTCTTT. Encoded protein: CSARDPSEAFF.